A single sample is the source of the 29 T cell receptor beta chains below, sequenced in a study of human T cells and chemical hapten exposure. TCRdb re-analysed the RACE reads in MiXCR, keeping a single row per CDR3 protein. The sample contains fewer than 300,000 distinct CDR3 sequences, around 7.3% of which appear only once. The time point here: pre-sensitization, week 0. Treatment here: therapeutic diphenylcyclopropenone sensitization with weekly scalp DPC. This sample comprised whole blood, obtained in connection with sensitization to the hapten diphenylcyclopropenone (DPC). The receptors here all came from a man between 18 and 35 years old with alopecia areata. Some clones in this sample may be carry-over from other donors' samples.

This clonotype appeared many times. This chain joins TRBV29-1 and TRBJ2-7; unclear D gene. Germline V gene data show CDR1 as SQVTM and CDR2 as ANQGSEA. Trimming removed 6 bases at V and 2 bases at J, with 14 bases between. The CDR3 loop spans 13 amino acids. The CDR3 protein is CSVTDSTTYEQYV. The CDR3 nucleotides are TGCAGCGTAACCGACTCCACCACCTACGAGCAGTACGTC.

This sequence joins TRBV4-1 and TRBJ2-7; D is undetermined. Germline lookup yields CDR1 MGHRA and CDR2 YSYEKL. V lost 1 base to trimming and J lost 4 bases, with 11 bases between them. This CDR3 has 14 amino acids. CDR3 coding DNA: TGCGCCAGCAGCCAAGTGGGCAGGAAATACGAGCAGTACTTC. Amino acid sequence: CASSQVGRKYEQYF.

V is TRBV7-2 and J is TRBJ1-5, with D possibly TRBD1 on 5 matching bases. Trimming shortened V by 6 bases and J by 0 bases, and 12 bases separated the two germline ends. CDR1 is SGHTA and CDR2 is FQGNSA in the germline V gene. The CDR3 loop spans 15 amino acids. As DNA, the CDR3 is TGTGCCAGCAGACGGGACGGCGATAGCAATCAGCCCCAGCATTTT. Residues: CASRRDGDSNQPQHF.

This chain joins TRBV29-1 and TRBJ1-5; no clear D gene. Trimming shortened V by 4 bases and J by 0 bases, and 10 bases separated the two germline ends. The CDR3 extends over 14 amino acids. Germline V CDR1 and CDR2: SQVTM, ANQGSEA. The DNA for the CDR3 is TGCAGCGTTGTGGTCAGCGATAGCAATCAGCCCCAGCATTTT. Translating it yields CSVVVSDSNQPQHF.

The gene calls are TRBV3-1 and TRBJ1-3; tentatively, D is TRBD1 (5 bases). The V gene lost 4 bases and the J gene lost 3 bases, with 10 bases spanning the gap. The CDR3 covers 14 residues. The V gene's germline CDR1 is LGHDT and CDR2 YNNKEL (reference sequence). Here the CDR3 DNA reads TGTGCCAGCAGCCCGACAGTTGGTGGAAACACCATATATTTT. Its translation is CASSPTVGGNTIYF.

This clonotype has just a few counts. The chain recombines TRBV6-5 with TRBJ2-2; D is undetermined. Germline CDR1 reads MNHEY; CDR2 reads SVGAGI. The CDR3 extends over 14 amino acids. The V end was cut by 4 bases, the J end by 9 bases, with 15 bases between. CDR3 residues: CASSSPGPARELFF. In DNA form, the CDR3 reads TGTGCCAGCAGTTCCCCCGGGCCTGCGAGGGAGCTGTTTTTT.

The chain recombines TRBV4-3 with TRBJ1-1; D may be TRBD1 (5 bases). Germline V gives CDR1 LGHNA, CDR2 YSLEER. The CDR3 covers 17 residues. Trimming pared 0 bases from V and 1 base from J, leaving 15 bases between. The CDR3 protein is CASSQELAGRGNTEAFF. The CDR3 DNA reads TGCGCCAGCAGCCAAGAATTGGCAGGGAGGGGGAACACTGAAGCTTTCTTT.

The chain is built from TRBV4-3 and TRBJ1-2, with TRBD1 matching 7 bases. Unmatched junction bases numbered 6, after V lost 2 bases and J lost 6 bases. This CDR3 has 14 residues. Germline CDR1 LGHNA, CDR2 YSLEER. In nucleotides, the CDR3 is TGCGCCAGCAGCCAATACAGGGGACGGCATGGCTACACCTTC. It translates to CASSQYRGRHGYTF.

The V and J genes are TRBV4-2 and TRBJ2-7; 10 bases map to TRBD2. The V segment lost 4 bases and the J segment 6 bases; nucleotides outside the gene matches: 15. Germline values: CDR1 LGHNA, CDR2 YNFKEQ. CDR3 length: 17 residues. CDR3 region: CASSRAETLAGASEQYF. CDR3 nucleotides: TGTGCCAGCAGCCGCGCCGAGACCCTAGCGGGGGCCTCCGAGCAGTACTTC.

This clonotype was picked up many times. The rearrangement links TRBV5-1 to TRBJ2-7, with 7 positions matching TRBD2. The CDR3 has 13 amino acids. Germline V gene lookup returns CDR1 SGHRS and CDR2 YFSETQ. V was clipped by 0 bases and J by 4 bases; unmatched bases: 1. The CDR3 DNA follows: TGCGCCAGCAGCTTGGGCGGGGGATACGAGCAGTACGTC. Amino acids: CASSLGGGYEQYV.

This clonotype was detected only a few times. The chain links TRBV10-3 to TRBJ2-3, with 8 bases matching TRBD1. In germline, CDR1 is ENHRY, CDR2 SYGVKD. Trimming at V came to 3 bases and at J to 6 bases, leaving 8 bases not matched to a gene. This CDR3 is built from 15 residues. CDR3 in amino acids: CAISDGQGRIDTQYF. The CDR3 bases are TGTGCCATCAGTGACGGACAGGGCCGCATCGATACGCAGTATTTT.

Many counts were recorded for this clonotype. The chain has TRBV18 and TRBJ2-5; no clear D. Per the germline V gene, CDR1 is KGHSH and CDR2 is LQKENI. CDR3 length equals 13 residues. The germline V and J ends were trimmed by 6 bases and 3 bases, with 11 bases remaining between them. The CDR3 sequence is CASSRAQKETQYF. CDR3 DNA sequence: TGTGCCAGCTCCCGGGCTCAGAAAGAGACCCAGTACTTC.

V usage is TRBV6-6 and J usage is TRBJ1-4; 8 nucleotides agree with TRBD1. Germline-derived CDR1 and CDR2 are MNHNY and SVGAGI (reference sequence). This CDR3 is built from 14 residues. Unmatched junction bases numbered 7, after V lost 6 bases and J lost 7 bases. CDR3 amino acids: CASSPPTGAEKLFF. The CDR3 bases are TGTGCCAGCAGCCCCCCGACAGGGGCTGAAAAACTGTTTTTT.

This sequence joins TRBV29-1 and TRBJ2-1, with 13 nucleotides matching TRBD2. The CDR3 has 16 amino acids. Germline CDR1 reads SQVTM; CDR2 reads ANQGSEA. Trimming took 7 bases from V and 2 from J; bases not matched to a gene: 8. The DNA for the CDR3 is TGCAGCGCCCTGACTAGCGGGGGGACGACCTACAATGAGCAGTTCTTC. Translation gives CSALTSGGTTYNEQFF.

CDR3 sequence (DNA): TGTGCCAGCGCAGTGGGTAGGACTGAAGCTTTCTTT. Its protein product is CASAVGRTEAFF. The chain recombines TRBV12-3 or TRBV12-4 with TRBJ1-1; no clear D gene. V was shortened by 8 bases and J by 5 bases, with 12 bases between the two germline ends. There are 12 residues in the CDR3.

V usage is TRBV12-3 or TRBV12-4 and J usage is TRBJ1-2; 9 nucleotides agree with TRBD1. The CDR3 runs 16 residues. J lost 4 bases, V lost 4 bases, and 10 bases had no gene match. CDR3 bases: TGTGCCAGCAGTTCAAGGGGGACAGGGTTTCTCTATGGCTACACCTTC. Its translation is CASSSRGTGFLYGYTF.

This clonotype was found a few times. Written as DNA, the CDR3 is TGTGCCAGCAGCTCATGGACAGGGGGCACCTACGAGCAGTACGTC. Its translation: CASSSWTGGTYEQYV. The chain joins TRBV5-6 to TRBJ2-7; 11 nucleotides agree with TRBD1. CDR1 and CDR2 from the germline V gene are SGHDT and YYEEEE. V dropped 3 bases and J dropped 2; count of bases not matched to a gene: 4. This CDR3 is built from 15 residues.

In this sample, this clonotype turned up a few times. DNA of the CDR3: TGTGCCAGCAGCACCAATAGCAATCAGCCCCAGCATTTT. The encoded protein is CASSTNSNQPQHF. This chain connects TRBV27 to TRBJ1-5; D gene uncertain. The length of the CDR3 is 13 residues. Germline CDR1 and CDR2: MNHEY and SMNVEV (reference sequence). V lost 6 bases and J 0 bases, leaving 6 bases between the germline ends.

The table lists this clonotype with a few counts. The chain is built from TRBV6-1 and TRBJ2-7; maybe TRBD2 (6 bases). Trimming removed 8 bases at V and 7 bases at J, with 12 bases between. This CDR3 has 11 amino acids. Germline lookup yields CDR1 MNHNS and CDR2 SASEGT. This CDR3 reads CASLEGREQYF. The CDR3 DNA is TGTGCCAGCCTTGAGGGGAGGGAGCAGTACTTC.

This chain connects TRBV5-1 to TRBJ2-7; no firm D call. With 1 base removed from V and 0 bases from J, the gap between germline ends came to 11 bases. CDR3 length: 15 amino acids. Germline values: CDR1 SGHRS, CDR2 YFSETQ. The CDR3 region is CASSLIPGSSYEQYF. The CDR3 region has the DNA TGCGCCAGCAGCTTGATCCCCGGGTCCTCCTACGAGCAGTACTTC.

The gene calls are TRBV7-2 and TRBJ1-4; 10 bases align to TRBD1. Germline CDR1 is SGHTA and CDR2 is FQGNSA. This CDR3 is 16 amino acids long. With V trimmed by 2 bases and J by 7 bases, 7 bases remained unmatched. The CDR3 bases are TGTGCCAGCAGCTTAAGACAGGGGGCAGCGGGTGAAAAACTGTTTTTT. Protein product: CASSLRQGAAGEKLFF.

This clonotype was detected many times. This chain joins TRBV27 and TRBJ1-6; 7 bases fit TRBD1. Germline V gives CDR1 MNHEY, CDR2 SMNVEV (reference sequence). V dropped 6 bases and J dropped 14; count of bases not matched to a gene: 4. The CDR3 contains 11 residues. CDR3 region: CASRTGTTLHF. The CDR3 DNA reads TGTGCCAGCAGGACAGGGACGACCCTCCACTTT.

The sample holds a few counts of this clonotype. The rearrangement links TRBV20-1 to TRBJ1-2, with 9 nucleotides matching TRBD1. V trimming: 2 bases; J trimming: 3 bases; junction bases outside the gene matches: 4. CDR3 length: 14 residues. Per the germline V gene, CDR1 is DFQATT and CDR2 is SNEGSKA (reference sequence). The CDR3: CSARNRGRDYGYTF. For the CDR3, the DNA is TGCAGTGCTAGAAACAGGGGGCGTGACTATGGCTACACCTTC.

This clonotype was recorded at least ten times. The V call is TRBV7-2, the J call TRBJ2-3, with D tentatively TRBD1 (6 bases). Germline values: CDR1 SGHTA, CDR2 FQGNSA. V lost 1 base to trimming and J lost 0 bases, with 8 bases between them. The CDR3 extends over 15 amino acids. CDR3 loop: CASSLDRASTDTQYF. The CDR3 DNA reads TGTGCCAGCAGCTTAGACAGGGCTAGCACAGATACGCAGTATTTT.

This clonotype was counted many times. V gene TRBV29-1 combines with J gene TRBJ2-7; D gene uncertain. V was shortened by 4 bases and J by 1 base, with 5 bases between the two germline ends. CDR3 length: 11 residues. CDR1 and CDR2 from the germline V gene are SQVTM and ANQGSEA. In DNA, the CDR3 is TGCAGCGTTGTAGGGTCCTACGAGCAGTACTTC. Translated, it gives CSVVGSYEQYF.

This clonotype came up a few times. The DNA for the CDR3 is TGTGCCAGCAGCAACGTCCCTAGCGGACAAGAGACCCAGTACTTC. Translated: CASSNVPSGQETQYF. The chain recombines TRBV6-4 with TRBJ2-5, with 7 bases aligning to TRBD2. Germline V CDR1 and CDR2: MRHNA, SNTAGT. The CDR3 is 15 amino acids. V lost 6 bases and J lost 2; bases outside the gene matches: 9.

This clonotype turned up a few times. This chain connects TRBV6-5 to TRBJ1-1; TRBD1 agrees at 7 bases. CDR1 and CDR2 (germline): MNHEY, SVGAGI. CDR3 size: 13 residues. The J segment lost 4 bases and the V segment lost 5 bases, leaving 4 bases of the junction unmatched. CDR3 sequence: CASSIQGTTEAFF. CDR3 DNA sequence: TGTGCCAGCAGTATACAGGGGACCACTGAAGCTTTCTTT.

The chain combines TRBV7-9 with TRBJ2-1; D is tentatively TRBD1 or TRBD2 (6 bases each). Trimming took off 2 bases at V and 7 bases at J, with 21 bases between the two ends. CDR1 and CDR2 from the germline V gene are SEHNR and FQNEAQ (reference sequence). The CDR3 totals 17 residues. The CDR3 DNA reads TGTGCCAGCAGCTTACCAGGCGGGACACCACGGGGGAATGAGCAGTTCTTC. It yields the protein CASSLPGGTPRGNEQFF. The full variable domain, rest sourced from reference TRBV7-9 and TRBJ2-1, is DTGVSQNPRHKITKRGQNVTFRCDPISEHNRLYWYRQTLGQGPEFLTYFQNEAQLEKSRLLSDRFSAERPKGSFSTLEIQRTEQGDSAMYLCASSLPGGTPRGNEQFFGPGTRLTVL.

This clonotype was observed at least ten times. This rearrangement joins TRBV27 to TRBJ1-6; D possibly corresponds to TRBD1 (5 bases). The germline V and J ends were trimmed by 6 bases and 7 bases, with 16 bases remaining between them. The CDR3 is 15 residues long. From germline, CDR1 is MNHEY and CDR2 SMNVEV (reference sequence). CDR3 sequence (DNA): TGTGCCAGCAGCCGGGCGGGACGGGAGAATTCACCCCTCCACTTT. It encodes CASSRAGRENSPLHF.